The TCR beta chain under discussion was sequenced for a study of tumor-infiltrating lymphocytes in primary liver carcinoma. Taking about 18-30 mg of unsorted bulk tissue, the authors co-extracted RNA and DNA. With a constant-region primer, TCR beta cDNA was made from approximately 510 ng of total RNA. TCR beta libraries came from three nested multiplex PCR rounds using slightly modified ARM-PCR. It was with TRBV1-TRBV30 forward primers and a C-beta reverse primer that the first two PCR rounds were run, at around 11 cycles each. From the multiplex PCR reads, TCRdb called clonotypes with MiXCR, one entry per CDR3 protein. The data contain about 100,000 distinct CDR3 sequences, about 70% of them seen just once; the ten biggest clones take up around 10%. The CDR3 length is 15 residues. Unmatched junction bases numbered 12, after V lost 10 bases and J lost 6 bases. Germline V gene sequence: CDR1 LNHDA, CDR2 SQIVND (reference sequence).

This chain links TRBV19 with TRBJ2-2; 9 positions match TRBD1. The sequence came from a woman in her sixties with primary liver carcinoma and hepatitis B virus infection. Sequenced material: liver tumor tissue from sampling region 2. The sample's subset: tumor region T2, inferior pole. The CDR3 loop is CAIQGGDRVPGELFF. The CDR3 region has the DNA TGTGCCATACAAGGAGGGGACAGGGTTCCCGGGGAGCTGTTTTTT.